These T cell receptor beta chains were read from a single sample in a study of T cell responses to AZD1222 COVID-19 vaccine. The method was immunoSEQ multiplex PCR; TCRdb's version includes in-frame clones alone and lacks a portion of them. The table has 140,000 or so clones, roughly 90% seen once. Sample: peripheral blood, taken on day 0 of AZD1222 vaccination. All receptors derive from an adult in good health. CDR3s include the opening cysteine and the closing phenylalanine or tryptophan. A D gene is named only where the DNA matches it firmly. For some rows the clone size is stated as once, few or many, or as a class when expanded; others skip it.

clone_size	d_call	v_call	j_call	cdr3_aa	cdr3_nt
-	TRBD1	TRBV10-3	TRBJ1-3	CAILVDRGLGNTIYF	TGTGCCATACTGGTGGACAGGGGGCTTGGAAACACCATATATTTT
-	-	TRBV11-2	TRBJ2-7	CASSLDQQVVYEQYF	TGTGCCAGCAGCTTAGATCAACAGGTCGTCTACGAGCAGTACTTC
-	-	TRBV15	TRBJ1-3	CATSSERYSGNTIYF	TGTGCCACCAGCAGCGAGCGTTACTCTGGAAACACCATATATTTT
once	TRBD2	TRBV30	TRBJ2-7	CALGLAHRAPPYEQYF	TGTGCCTTGGGACTAGCGCACCGTGCCCCACCCTACGAGCAGTACTTC
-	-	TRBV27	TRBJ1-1	CASSLWGLGETFF	TGTGCCAGCAGTTTATGGGGGTTAGGGGAGACTTTCTTT
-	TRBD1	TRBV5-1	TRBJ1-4	CASSLAGLRGEKLFF	TGCGCCAGCAGCTTGGCCGGCCTCAGGGGGGAAAAACTGTTTTTT
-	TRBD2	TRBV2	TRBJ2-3	CASRTAGEVQYF	TGTGCCAGCAGGACCGCGGGAGAGGTGCAGTATTTT
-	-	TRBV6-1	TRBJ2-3	CASREGVDLYTQYF	TGTGCCAGCAGGGAAGGAGTAGATCTGTATACGCAGTATTTT
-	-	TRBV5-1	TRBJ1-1	CASSPGVSRVEAFF	TGCGCCAGCAGCCCCGGAGTATCCCGGGTTGAAGCTTTCTTT
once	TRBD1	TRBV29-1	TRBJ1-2	CSVANWGGGKGYTF	TGCAGCGTCGCCAACTGGGGAGGGGGCAAAGGCTACACCTTC
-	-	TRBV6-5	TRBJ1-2	CASSYSRYSRGGYTF	TGTGCCAGCAGTTACTCGCGTTATTCTCGGGGTGGCTACACCTTC
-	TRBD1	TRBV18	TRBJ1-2	CASSPLGQEGYTF	TGTGCCAGCTCACCACTGGGACAGGAGGGCTACACCTTC
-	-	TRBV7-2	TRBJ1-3	CASNPTEFFGNTIYF	TGTGCCAGCAACCCGACAGAATTCTTTGGAAACACCATATATTTT
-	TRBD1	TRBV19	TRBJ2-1	CASSTPGQEDNEQFF	TGTGCCAGTAGTACGCCGGGACAGGAGGACAATGAGCAGTTCTTC
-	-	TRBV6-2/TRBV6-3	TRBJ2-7	CASSTGNKAREQYF	TGTGCCAGCAGCACCGGGAATAAAGCGCGGGAGCAGTACTTC
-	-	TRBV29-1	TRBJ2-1	CSVSPSSYNEQFF	TGCAGCGTCAGCCCTAGCTCCTACAATGAGCAGTTCTTC
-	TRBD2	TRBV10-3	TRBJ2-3	CAISPGTSGSTDTQYF	TGTGCCATCAGCCCCGGGACTAGCGGGAGCACAGATACGCAGTATTTT
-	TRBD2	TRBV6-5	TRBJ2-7	CASSPGLAITYEQYF	TGTGCCAGCAGCCCGGGACTAGCGATTACCTACGAGCAGTACTTC
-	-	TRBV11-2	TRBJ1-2	CASSLEGRFIGYTF	TGTGCCAGCAGCTTAGAAGGCAGGTTTATAGGCTACACCTTC
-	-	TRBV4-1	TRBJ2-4	CASSQGGWTGKNIQYF	TGCGCCAGCAGCCAAGGGGGGTGGACGGGTAAAAACATTCAGTACTTC
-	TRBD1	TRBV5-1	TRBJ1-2	CASSLEKTGKGPRGYTF	TGCGCCAGCAGCTTGGAAAAGACAGGGAAGGGCCCCAGGGGCTACACCTTC
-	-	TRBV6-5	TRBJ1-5	CASSLTPGNQPQHF	TGTGCCAGCAGTTTGACCCCTGGCAATCAGCCCCAGCATTTT
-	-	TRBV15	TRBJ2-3	CATSKKGMKTDTQYF	TGTGCCACCAGCAAAAAGGGGATGAAGACAGATACGCAGTATTTT
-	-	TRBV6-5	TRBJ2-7	CASSKGGDCTYEQYF	TGTGCCAGCAGTAAGGGTGGGGACTGTACCTACGAGCAGTACTTC
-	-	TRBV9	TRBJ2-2	CASSALQVTGELFF	TGTGCCAGCAGCGCCCTACAGGTAACCGGGGAGCTGTTTTTT
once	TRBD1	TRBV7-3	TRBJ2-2	CASSFAGGGNTGELFF	TGTGCCAGCAGCTTTGCAGGGGGCGGTAACACCGGGGAGCTGTTTTTT
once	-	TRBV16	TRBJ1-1	CASSQSGDWNTEAFF	TGTGCCAGCAGCCAATCGGGGGACTGGAACACTGAAGCTTTCTTT
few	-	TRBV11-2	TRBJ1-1	CASSLVQLYPNTEAFF	TGTGCCAGCAGCTTAGTACAGCTATATCCGAACACTGAAGCTTTCTTT
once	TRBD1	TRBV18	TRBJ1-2	CASSPSENRGYGYTF	TGTGCCAGCTCACCAAGCGAAAACAGGGGCTATGGCTACACCTTC
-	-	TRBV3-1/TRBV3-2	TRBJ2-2	CASSPPRETGELFF	TGTGCCAGCAGTCCCCCTCGGGAGACCGGGGAGTTGTTTTTT
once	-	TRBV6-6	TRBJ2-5	CASSWAGAHQETQYF	TGTGCCAGCTCATGGGCAGGGGCCCACCAAGAGACCCAGTACTTC
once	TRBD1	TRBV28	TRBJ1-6	CASSPPGQPNSPLHF	TGTGCCAGCAGTCCCCCGGGACAGCCTAATTCACCCCTCCACTTT
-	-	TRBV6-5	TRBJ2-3	CASSYSNPATDTQYF	TGTGCCAGCAGTTACTCGAACCCGGCCACAGATACGCAGTATTTT
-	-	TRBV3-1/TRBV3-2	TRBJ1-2	CASSPSASGRYGYTF	TGTGCCAGCAGTCCCTCGGCGTCCGGGAGGTATGGCTACACCTTC
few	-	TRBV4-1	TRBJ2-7	CASSQGLGAGSGEQYF	TGCGCCAGCAGCCAAGGGCTTGGCGCGGGGTCGGGCGAGCAGTACTTC
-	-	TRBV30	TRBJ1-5	CAWDNYSNQPQHF	TGTGCCTGGGACAACTATAGCAATCAGCCCCAGCATTTT
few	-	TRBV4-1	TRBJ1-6	CASSLFMRGRNSPLHF	TGCGCCAGCAGCCTGTTTATGAGGGGGAGAAATTCACCCCTCCACTTT
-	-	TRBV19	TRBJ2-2	CASSTQRYGELFF	TGTGCCAGTAGTACCCAGCGGTACGGGGAGCTGTTTTTT
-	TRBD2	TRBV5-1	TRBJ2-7	CASSFLAGGPYEQYF	TGCGCCAGCAGCTTCTTAGCGGGAGGGCCTTACGAGCAGTACTTC
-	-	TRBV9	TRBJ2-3	CASSVKPLTDTQYF	TGTGCCAGCAGCGTTAAACCCCTCACAGATACGCAGTATTTT
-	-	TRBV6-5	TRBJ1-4	CASSYSERLNEKLFF	TGTGCCAGCAGTTACTCGGAAAGGCTTAATGAAAAACTGTTTTTT
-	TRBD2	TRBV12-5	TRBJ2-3	CASGLVLSGRTDTQYF	TGTGCTAGTGGTTTGGTACTGAGCGGGAGGACAGATACGCAGTATTTT
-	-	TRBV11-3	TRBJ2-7	CASSLRDVGEQYF	TGTGCCAGCAGCCTCCGGGACGTCGGCGAGCAGTACTTC
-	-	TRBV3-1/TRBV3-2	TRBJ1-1	CASSSLRNTEAFF	TGTGCCAGCAGCAGTCTAAGGAACACTGAAGCTTTCTTT
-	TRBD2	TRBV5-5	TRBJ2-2	CASSLAGGAGGSTGELFF	TGTGCCAGCAGCTTGGCTGGTGGAGCGGGAGGGTCCACCGGGGAGCTGTTTTTT
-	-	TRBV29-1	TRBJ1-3	CSARVTSGGILQGNTIYF	TGCAGCGCCCGGGTCACTTCCGGGGGGATTCTGCAAGGAAACACCATATATTTT
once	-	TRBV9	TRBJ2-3	CASSPRILIDTQYF	TGTGCCAGCAGCCCTCGGATATTGATCGATACGCAGTATTTT
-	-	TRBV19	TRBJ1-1	CASRGVRQDGNTEAFF	TGTGCCAGTAGAGGGGTTAGGCAGGATGGGAACACTGAAGCTTTCTTT
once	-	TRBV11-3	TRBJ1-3	CASSSSRGNTIYF	TGTGCCAGCAGCTCATCCAGGGGAAACACCATATATTTT
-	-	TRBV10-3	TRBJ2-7	CAISRDQGLDEQYF	TGTGCCATCAGCCGGGACCAAGGGTTGGACGAGCAGTACTTC
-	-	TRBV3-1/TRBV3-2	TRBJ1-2	CASSQDHRAINYGYTF	TGTGCCAGCAGCCAAGATCACAGAGCGATTAACTATGGCTACACCTTC
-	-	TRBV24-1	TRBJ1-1	CATSGGGGDTEAFF	TGTGCCACCAGTGGGGGAGGGGGGGACACTGAAGCTTTCTTT
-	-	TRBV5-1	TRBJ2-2	CASSLPHTGNTGELFF	TGCGCCAGCAGCTTGCCCCACACAGGAAACACCGGGGAGCTGTTTTTT
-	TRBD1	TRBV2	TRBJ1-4	CASSNDRATNEKLFF	TGTGCCAGCAGCAATGACAGGGCAACTAATGAAAAACTGTTTTTT
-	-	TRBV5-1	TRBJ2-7	CASSLGASRTYEQYF	TGCGCCAGCAGCTTGGGCGCTAGCAGGACCTACGAGCAGTACTTC
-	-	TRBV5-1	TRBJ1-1	CASSLEGVPNTEAFF	TGCGCCAGCAGCTTAGAAGGGGTCCCGAACACTGAAGCTTTCTTT
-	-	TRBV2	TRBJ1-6	CASSDRVLSSYNSPLHF	TGTGCCAGCAGTGATCGGGTCCTGAGCTCCTATAATTCACCCCTCCACTTT
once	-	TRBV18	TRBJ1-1	CASSPIQTGANTEAFF	TGTGCCAGCTCACCTATACAAACCGGGGCCAACACTGAAGCTTTCTTT
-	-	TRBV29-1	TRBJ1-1	CSARLNTEAFF	TGCAGCGCGCGTTTGAACACTGAAGCTTTCTTT